This T cell receptor (beta chain) was captured in a study of T-cell memory formation after mild COVID-19. The overall study: Largely, TCR clusters stayed within a single donor. Study findings and constraints: There was no confirmation that second-wave clones peaking on day 37 were SARS-CoV-2 specific. Contracting CD4+ clones lay largely in CM and EM, with CD8+ ones residing in EMRA.

After 5'RACE with constant-segment primers, TCR alpha and TCR beta cDNA libraries carrying sample barcodes and UMIs were obtained. Via MiXCR, TCRdb re-called the 5' RACE reads, giving one row per CDR3 protein. The sample records about 260,000 distinct CDR3 sequences, about 17% being singletons. J lost 3 bases, V lost 5 bases, and 4 bases had no gene match. This CDR3 is 15 amino acids long. Germline lookup yields CDR1 SEHNR and CDR2 FQNEAQ (reference sequence). In the case of this clonotype: The antigen is undetermined.

The origin of this receptor is a man aged 18 to 29 who had mild COVID-19 (a few samples of this study predate the infection). Cell type and time point are not known. The V call is TRBV7-9, the J call TRBJ2-7; TRBD2 matches at 13 bases. Sequencing input: PBMCs or a T cell subset sorted from them (not recorded which). Written as DNA, the CDR3 is TGTGCCAGCAGCCAGGGACTAGCGGGGATCTACGAGCAGTACTTC. This translates into CASSQGLAGIYEQYF.